Listed here is a single T cell receptor (beta chain). The antigen is undetermined. The data were taken from a study of regulatory T cells in long-lasting Graves disease. Indicated time point: persistent/refractory GD, antithyroid drugs over 5 years with positive TRAb. The authors made the TCR library using RNA they extracted from PBMCs. Graves' disease diagnoses followed American Thyroid Association guidelines. Arm-PCR of CDR3 regions and iRepertoire HTBI primers were the basis on which TCR beta libraries were built. TCRdb called the multiplex PCR reads again in MiXCR, with one record for every CDR3 protein. The data contain about 660,000 distinct CDR3 sequences, 25% to 35% of them singletons. Germline CDR1 and CDR2: SQVTM and ANQGSEA. The CDR3 contains 12 residues. The V gene lost 2 bases and the J gene lost 6 bases, with 10 bases spanning the gap. Study outcomes and limitations: Sample size was small, which may have lowered accuracy.

This clonotype originated in a female donor with Graves disease. Sequences were derived from peripheral blood mononuclear cells (PBMCs), sampled when the disease was refractory, from a patient treated with antithyroid drugs. This chain connects TRBV29-1 to TRBJ1-2; perhaps TRBD1 as D (6 bases). CDR3 nucleotides: TGCAGCGTTGAAACAGGGATTAATGGCTACACCTTC. Translation gives CSVETGINGYTF.